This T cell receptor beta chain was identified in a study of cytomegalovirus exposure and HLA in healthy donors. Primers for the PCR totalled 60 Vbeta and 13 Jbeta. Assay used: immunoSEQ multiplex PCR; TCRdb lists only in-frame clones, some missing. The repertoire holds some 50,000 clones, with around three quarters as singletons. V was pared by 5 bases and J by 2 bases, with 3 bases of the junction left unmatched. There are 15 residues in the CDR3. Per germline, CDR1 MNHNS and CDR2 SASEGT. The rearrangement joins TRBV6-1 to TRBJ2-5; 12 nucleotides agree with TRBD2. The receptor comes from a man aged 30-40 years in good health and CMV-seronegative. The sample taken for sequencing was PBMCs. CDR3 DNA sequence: TGTGCCAGCAGTCTAGCGGGAGGGCCTCAAGAGACCCAGTACTTC. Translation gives CASSLAGGPQETQYF.